The 5 T cell receptor beta chains given below trace back to one sample, sequenced in a study of beta chain features in type 1 diabetes. Sequenced material consisted of expressed TCRB transcripts (all of the isolated RNA was reverse transcribed). Clones were read by immunoSEQ multiplex PCR, and TCRdb kept only the in-frame ones, dropping some. The data hold roughly 610,000 clones, with around a sixth observed a single time. The specimen was naive CD4+ T cells from blood. The receptor source for this set is a man younger than 35 in good health.

This clone came up a few times. This sequence joins TRBV5-4 and TRBJ1-2; a possible D gene is TRBD1 (6 bases). CDR1 is SGHNT, CDR2 YYREEE, per germline (reference sequence). V lost 4 bases to trimming and J lost 4 bases, with 14 bases between them. The CDR3 spans 14 residues. The CDR3 region has the DNA TGTGCCAGCAGCGCGGACAGCTGGCGCTATGGCTACACCTTC. This gives the protein CASSADSWRYGYTF.

This clone appeared a few times. The chain uses TRBV13 and TRBJ1-2; the D gene is possibly TRBD1 (5 bases). This CDR3 contains 16 residues. Trimming removed 4 bases at V and 8 bases at J, with 23 bases between. Germline CDR1 PRHDT, CDR2 FYEKMQ (reference sequence). The CDR3 protein is CASSSKKWGREWGYTF. The CDR3 bases are TGTGCCAGCAGCTCCAAAAAGTGGGGCAGGGAGTGGGGCTACACCTTC.

This clone was found a few times. The J gene is TRBJ2-7, the V gene TRBV4-2, with no clear D. The germline V gene encodes CDR1 LGHNA and CDR2 YNFKEQ. Trimming cost V 0 bases and J 4 bases, with 13 bases left between them. There are 15 residues in the CDR3. The chain's CDR3 is CASSQDHGQMYEQYF. The CDR3 nucleotides read TGTGCCAGCAGCCAAGACCACGGGCAGATGTACGAGCAGTACTTC.

This clone turned up a few times. The rearrangement links TRBV4-3 to TRBJ1-2; 8 bases agree with TRBD1. V lost 0 bases to trimming and J lost 8 bases; unmatched junction nucleotides: 8. The CDR3 contains 15 residues. In germline, CDR1 is LGHNA, CDR2 YSLEER. Written as DNA, the CDR3 is TGCGCCAGCAGCCAAGAGAAAACAGGGGGGGGAGGCTACACCTTC. Amino acids: CASSQEKTGGGGYTF.

This clone has just a few counts. The J gene is TRBJ2-7, the V gene TRBV7-9; D is unclear. The germline gives CDR1 SEHNR, CDR2 FQNEAQ (reference sequence). V dropped 3 bases and J dropped 2 bases, with 8 bases sitting between them. The CDR3 contains 13 residues. DNA of the CDR3: TGTGCCAGCAGCTTCCGGCAGACCTACGAGCAGTACTTC. As protein: CASSFRQTYEQYF.